This T cell receptor beta chain emerged from a study of vaccination effects on CD4 cells after COVID-19. Findings and caveats of the study: Recruitment yielded few convalescent patients, and the study had no early post-infection timepoints. Clonal contraction was marked in infection- and vaccine-induced clones late after vaccination.

CD4+ T cells specific for antigen were expanded with viral peptide pools by the ViraFEST assay before sequencing. CD4+ T cell isolation took place after nine to eleven days of culture. Among the vaccine recipients, none had a prior SARS-CoV-2 infection, and nucleocapsid antibodies were negative. Wells containing over 1.5 million PBMC each were cultured with 10 IU/ml IL-2 and approximately 10 ug/ml peptides. Replacing half the medium with IL-2 medium was done on days 3 and 7. This clone was found once. Its target is unknown. Profiling relied on immunoSEQ multiplex PCR, and the TCRdb table lists in-frame clones only, not all of them. This sample has approximately 68,000 clones, with around 78% found just once. This clonotype was obtained from a human donor who received a COVID-19 vaccine. The specimen was CD4+ T cells from PBMCs cultured with SARS-CoV-2 spike peptides, collected before COVID-19 vaccination.

CDR3 DNA: TGTGCCAGCAGCGTAGCCTCAGGCCCGGGAGCTGAAGCTTTCTTT. This encodes CASSVASGPGAEAFF. The chain combines TRBV9 with TRBJ1-1; no definite D call. The germline CDR1 and CDR2 sequences are SGDLS and YYNGEE. This CDR3 is built from 15 residues. Trimming took off 0 bases at V and 6 bases at J, with 15 bases between the two ends. Together with reference TRBV9 and TRBJ1-1, the CDR3 gives the full variable domain: DSGVTQTPKHLITATGQRVTLRCSPRSGDLSVYWYQQSLDQGLQFLIQYYNGEERAKGNILERFSAQQFPDLHSELNLSSLELGDSALYFCASSVASGPGAEAFFGQGTRLTVV.